The source of this T cell receptor (beta chain) is a study of T cells after yellow fever vaccination. This CDR3 has 14 amino acids. Germline lookup yields CDR1 ENHRY and CDR2 SYGVKD. V was pared by 4 bases and J by 1 base, with 10 bases between. TCRdb passed the 5' RACE reads through MiXCR, listing each CDR3 protein once. Among 200,000 to 250,000 distinct CDR3 sequences listed, 3% to 3.5% were seen once. The specimen was CD4+ T cells sorted from PBMCs, collected 10 days after the yellow fever booster vaccination. This chain joins TRBV10-3 and TRBJ2-5; D gene ambiguous. The clonotype comes from a young man who received the YFV17D yellow fever vaccine. The CDR3 loop is CAISAQSPQETQYF. CDR3 nucleotide sequence: TGTGCCATCAGTGCCCAGTCCCCCCAAGAGACCCAGTACTTC.